This T cell receptor beta chain was identified in a study of T cell changes during pregnancy in multiple sclerosis (dated by TCRdb to the late 2010s). As for the study more broadly: In women with multiple sclerosis, the researchers looked at how the T cell repertoire shifted as pregnancy progressed.

Turning to this clone: Its recognized antigen is unknown. There are no base qualities to consult, and no much larger clone falls within one base.

Between the V and J ends, shortened by 6 bases and 1 base respectively, the junction contains 16 bases. Reading the germline V gene (reference sequence) gives CDR1 LNHDA and CDR2 SQIVND. The CDR3 measures 15 amino acids from cysteine to phenylalanine. Solely the CDR3 DNA is kept, with 45 bases framed from the first base. The library was built by means of the immunoSEQ multiplex PCR assay. Held by TCRdb, this immuneACCESS table contains in-frame sequences only and omits some clones. Under half of the omission traces to an unresolved V gene where checked; the cause of the rest is unknown. The sample records over 35,000 clones, 75% to 95% of which are singletons. Together, the top ten hold around 0.41% of the sample.

The chain couples TRBV19 to TRBJ2-7; 6 matching bases give a weak D call of TRBD2. Sequences were derived from CD4+ T cells from peripheral blood mononuclear cells, sampled in the third trimester of pregnancy. The sequence was collected from a female donor with multiple sclerosis, enrolled in a pregnancy study. The CDR3 amino acid sequence is: CASSRRGEGSYEQYF. The nucleotide sequence reads as follows: TGTGCCAGTAGCAGGAGGGGCGAGGGGTCCTACGAGCAGTACTTC.